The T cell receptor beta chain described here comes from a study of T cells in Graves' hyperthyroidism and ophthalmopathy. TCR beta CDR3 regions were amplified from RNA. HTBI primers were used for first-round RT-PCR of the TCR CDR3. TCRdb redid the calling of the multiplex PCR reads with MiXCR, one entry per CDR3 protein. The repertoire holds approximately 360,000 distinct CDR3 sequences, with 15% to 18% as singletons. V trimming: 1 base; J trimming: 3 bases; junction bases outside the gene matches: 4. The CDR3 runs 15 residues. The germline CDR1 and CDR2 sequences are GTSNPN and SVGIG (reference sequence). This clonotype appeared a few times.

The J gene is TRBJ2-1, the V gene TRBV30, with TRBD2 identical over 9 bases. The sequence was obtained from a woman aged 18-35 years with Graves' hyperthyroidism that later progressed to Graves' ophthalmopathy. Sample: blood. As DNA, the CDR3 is TGTGCCTGGAGTGGCCTAGCGGGATTCTACAATGAGCAGTTCTTC. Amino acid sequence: CAWSGLAGFYNEQFF.